This TCR beta chain derives from a study of cytomegalovirus exposure and HLA in healthy donors. Findings and caveats of the study: When presence/absence was analysed, sequencing depth was taken to be roughly uniform across donors. Highly shared variants forming one cluster were likely a sequencing artifact. TCR beta chains associated with HLA were, in a later analysis, more clonally expanded than equally common others.

Looked up from germline, CDR1 is SNHLY and CDR2 is FYNNEI. CDR3 length: 14 amino acids. Trimming cost V 2 bases and J 0 bases, with 8 bases left between them. Comments on this clone: The antigen remains unidentified.

The PCR used 60 Vbeta and 13 Jbeta primers. Using immunoSEQ multiplex PCR, the repertoire was profiled, and TCRdb retains in-frame clones only, with some absent. The repertoire holds 190,000 or so clones, with roughly 87% as singletons. The source is a man aged 45-60 years in good health and CMV-seronegative. Sequenced material: PBMCs. V usage is TRBV2 and J usage is TRBJ2-7; weak D call: TRBD1 (5 bases). CDR3 nucleotides: TGTGCCAGCAGTGAATGGGGCTTCTCCTACGAGCAGTACTTC. Protein sequence: CASSEWGFSYEQYF.